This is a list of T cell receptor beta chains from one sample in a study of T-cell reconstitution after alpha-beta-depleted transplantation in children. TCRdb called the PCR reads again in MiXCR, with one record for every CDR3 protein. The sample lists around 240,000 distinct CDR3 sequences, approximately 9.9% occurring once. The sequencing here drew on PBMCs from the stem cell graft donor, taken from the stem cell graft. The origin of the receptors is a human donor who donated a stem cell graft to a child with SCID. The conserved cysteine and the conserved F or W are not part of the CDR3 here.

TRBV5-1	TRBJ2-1	ASSPVGDPYNEQF
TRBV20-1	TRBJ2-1	SAGGTSGDPYNEQF
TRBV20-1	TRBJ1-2	SAPTGQWFGNYGYT
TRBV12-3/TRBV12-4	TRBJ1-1	ASSPGQGHTEAF
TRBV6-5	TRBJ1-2	ASSIGRGDYGYT
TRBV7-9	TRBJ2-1	ASSGQGPYNEQF
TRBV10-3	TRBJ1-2	AISESTAGYGYT
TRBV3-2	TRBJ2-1	ACSLGTSGGLNNEQF
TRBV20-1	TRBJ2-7	SARVTEYEQY
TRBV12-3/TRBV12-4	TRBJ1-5	ASSLPGSSTLNQPQH
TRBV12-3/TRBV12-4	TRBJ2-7	ASSSSYEQY
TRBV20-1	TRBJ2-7	SASARGGQY
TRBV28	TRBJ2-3	ASSSGRVRTDTQY
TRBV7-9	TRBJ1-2	ASSLVGGSRGYT
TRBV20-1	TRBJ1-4	SARVGTGQKLF
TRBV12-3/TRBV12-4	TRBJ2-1	ASSLVGQGVEQF
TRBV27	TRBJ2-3	ASNPLGVGRGDTQY
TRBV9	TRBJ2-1	ASSQTGGNEQF
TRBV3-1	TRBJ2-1	ASSQEGVGGGHPYYNEQF
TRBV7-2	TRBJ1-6	ASSRDAYNSPLH
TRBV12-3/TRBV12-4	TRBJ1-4	ASRIGTGEEKLF
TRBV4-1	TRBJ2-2	ASSQASLGGTGELF
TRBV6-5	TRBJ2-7	ASSRTGAEQY